The source of this TCR beta chain is a study of a mutant IDH1 vaccine in newly diagnosed glioma. Study-level background: The first vaccination came 4-6 weeks after radiotherapy alone, or with temozolomide cycles.

Remarks on this clone: Its antigen remains unidentified.

Measured with immunoSEQ multiplex PCR; TCRdb has only the in-frame clones, and not every one. The sample contains around 60,000 clones, roughly 87% of which appear only once. Germline loops: CDR1 SGHNT, CDR2 YYREEE (reference sequence). The CDR3 contains 15 residues. V gave up 0 bases and J gave up 1 base, with 7 bases separating them. Stated time point: week 47, end of study. With topical imiquimod, each dose of the vaccine consisted of 300 ug of mutant IDH1 20-mer peptide. The sample consisted of PBMCs, taken from a glioma patient whose treatment included an IDH1 peptide vaccine. The chain combines TRBV5-4 with TRBJ2-2; unclear D gene. This clonotype was sampled from a man younger than 45 with glioma. CDR3 amino acids: CASSLERVNTGELFF. The CDR3 region has the DNA TGTGCCAGCAGCTTGGAAAGAGTGAACACCGGGGAGCTGTTTTTT. The whole variable domain, remainder taken from reference TRBV5-4 and TRBJ2-2, is ETGVTQSPTHLIKTRGQQVTLRCSSQSGHNTVSWYQQALGQGPQFIFQYYREEENGRGNFPPRFSGLQFPNYSSELNVNALELDDSALYLCASSLERVNTGELFFGEGSRLTVL.